This T cell receptor (beta chain) was recovered during a study of human T cells and chemical hapten exposure. Study overall: Doses of diphenylcyclopropenone went to the patients' scalps weekly throughout the approximately 26-week study.

General study results and limits: The formation of large CDR3 similarity clusters by expanded TCRs significantly exceeded that of controls.

CDR1 and CDR2 from the germline V gene are GTSNPN and SVGIG (reference sequence). The J segment lost 8 bases and the V segment lost 1 base, leaving 10 bases of the junction unmatched. This CDR3 is built from 14 residues. As to time point: pre-sensitization, week 0. Treatment: therapeutic diphenylcyclopropenone sensitization with weekly scalp DPC. The study drew its donors from alopecia patients who were 18 to 70 years old and suitable for DPC. TCRdb reanalysed the RACE reads using MiXCR and keeps one entry per CDR3 protein. The sample has about 380,000 distinct CDR3 sequences, roughly 5% seen once. This clonotype was found many times. Its antigen is currently unknown.

The origin of this receptor is a woman between 50 and 59 years old with alopecia areata. Some clones in this sample may be carry-over from other donors' samples. The chain employs TRBV30 and TRBJ1-2; 7 bases fit TRBD1. Sequencing used whole blood, obtained in connection with sensitization to the hapten diphenylcyclopropenone (DPC). CDR3 in amino acids: CAWSAPGGYGGYTF. The CDR3 DNA reads as TGTGCCTGGAGTGCCCCAGGGGGGTATGGCGGCTACACCTTC.